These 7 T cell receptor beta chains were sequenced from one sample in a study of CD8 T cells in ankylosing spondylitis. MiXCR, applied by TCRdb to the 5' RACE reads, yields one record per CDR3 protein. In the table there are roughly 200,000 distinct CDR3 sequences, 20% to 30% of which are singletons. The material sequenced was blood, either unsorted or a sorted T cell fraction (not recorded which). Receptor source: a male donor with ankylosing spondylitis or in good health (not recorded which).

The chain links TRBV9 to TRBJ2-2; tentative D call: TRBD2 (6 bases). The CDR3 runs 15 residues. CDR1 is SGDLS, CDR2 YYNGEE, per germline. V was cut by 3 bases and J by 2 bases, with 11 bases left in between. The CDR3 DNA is TGTGCCAGCAGCGGGGGGACTCGAAACACCGGGGAGCTGTTTTTT. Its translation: CASSGGTRNTGELFF. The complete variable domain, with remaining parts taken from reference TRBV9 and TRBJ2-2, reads DSGVTQTPKHLITATGQRVTLRCSPRSGDLSVYWYQQSLDQGLQFLIQYYNGEERAKGNILERFSAQQFPDLHSELNLSSLELGDSALYFCASSGGTRNTGELFFGEGSRLTVL.

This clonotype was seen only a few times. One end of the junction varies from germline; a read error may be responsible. CDR3 protein: CSASRHEAQGTQYF. CDR3 bases: TGCAGTGCCAGCCGTCACGAGGCCCAAGGGACCCAGTACTTC. The chain is built from TRBV20-1 and TRBJ2-5; D not certain. Germline V gives CDR1 DFQATT, CDR2 SNEGSKA (reference sequence). This CDR3 has 14 amino acids.

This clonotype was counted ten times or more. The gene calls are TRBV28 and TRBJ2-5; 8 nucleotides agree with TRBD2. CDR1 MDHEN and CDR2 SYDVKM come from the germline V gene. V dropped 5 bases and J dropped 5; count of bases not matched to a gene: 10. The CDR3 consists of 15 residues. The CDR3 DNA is TGTGCCAGCAGTCTCCTCCGGGGGGGAAGGGAGACCCAGTACTTC. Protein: CASSLLRGGRETQYF.

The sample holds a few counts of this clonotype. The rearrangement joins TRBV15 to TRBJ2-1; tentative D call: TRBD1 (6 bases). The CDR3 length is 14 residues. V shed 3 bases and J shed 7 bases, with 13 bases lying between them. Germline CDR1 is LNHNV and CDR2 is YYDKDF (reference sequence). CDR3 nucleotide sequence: TGTGCCACCAGCAGTGGACAGTTTGGGAATGAGCAGTTCTTC. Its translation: CATSSGQFGNEQFF.

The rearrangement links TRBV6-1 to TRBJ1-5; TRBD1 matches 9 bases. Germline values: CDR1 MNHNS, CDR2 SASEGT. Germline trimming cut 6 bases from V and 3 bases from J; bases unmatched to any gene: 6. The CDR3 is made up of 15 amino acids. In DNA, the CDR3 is TGTGCCAGCAGCGTTGACAGGGGGGACAATCAGCCCCAGCATTTT. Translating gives CASSVDRGDNQPQHF.

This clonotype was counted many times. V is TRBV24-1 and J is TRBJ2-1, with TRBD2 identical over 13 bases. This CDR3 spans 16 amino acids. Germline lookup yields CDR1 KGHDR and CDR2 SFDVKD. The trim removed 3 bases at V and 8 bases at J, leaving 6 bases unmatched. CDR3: CATSDTGTSGIDEQFF. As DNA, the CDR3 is TGTGCCACCAGTGATACCGGGACTAGCGGGATCGATGAGCAGTTCTTC.

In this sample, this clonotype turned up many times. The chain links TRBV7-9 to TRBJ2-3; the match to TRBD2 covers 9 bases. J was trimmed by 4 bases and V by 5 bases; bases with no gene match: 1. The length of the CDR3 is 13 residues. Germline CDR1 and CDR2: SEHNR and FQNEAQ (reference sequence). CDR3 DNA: TGTGCCAGCAGCCGCGGGAGGGCAGATACGCAGTATTTT. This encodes CASSRGRADTQYF.